Below are 2 T cell receptor beta chains sequenced from a single sample in a study of synovial regulatory T cells in juvenile arthritis. Sequencing used immunoSEQ multiplex PCR; TCRdb keeps in-frame clones, though not all of them. This repertoire includes around 10,000 clones. The material sequenced was Treg cells from blood. As to subset: remaining (HLA-DR-negative) circulating blood Treg cells. The receptors were sampled from a donor younger than 35 with juvenile idiopathic arthritis.

The chain carries TRBV19 and TRBJ1-5. The germline CDR1 and CDR2 sequences are LNHDA and SQIVND (reference sequence). The CDR3 length is 16 residues. Only the protein sequence is given. The CDR3: CASSIGGTNSNQPQHF.

The V and J genes are TRBV5-1 and TRBJ1-2. The CDR3 consists of 13 residues. DNA is not on record. CDR1 and CDR2 (germline): SGHRS, YFSETQ. The CDR3 loop reads CASSRAGAYGYTF. Full variable domain (missing parts from reference TRBV5-1 and TRBJ1-2): KAGVTQTPRYLIKTRGQQVTLSCSPISGHRSVSWYQQTPGQGLQFLFEYFSETQRNKGNFPGRFSGRQFSNSRSEMNVSTLELGDSALYLCASSRAGAYGYTFGSGTRLTVV.